These T cell receptor beta chains were read from a single sample in a study of cytomegalovirus exposure and HLA in healthy donors. The protocol was immunoSEQ multiplex PCR, while the TCRdb copy is restricted to in-frame clones and leaves out a portion. The profile shows about 200,000 clones, 87% of them singletons. Sequencing was done on a sample of PBMCs. All receptors come from a boy aged 2 to 10 in good health and CMV-seronegative. Each CDR3 is given with its conserved first and last residue. A D gene is named only where the DNA matches it firmly. Not all rows give a size; the values are once, few, many and, for expanded clones, a class.

j_call d_call clone_size v_call cdr3_nt cdr3_aa
TRBJ2-1 TRBD2 NA TRBV28 TGTGCCAGCTCGTTAGCGGGAGGGCCCAATGAGCAGTTCTTC CASSLAGGPNEQFF
TRBJ1-2 NA NA TRBV27 TGTGCCAGCAGTTCGATAGCGAGTGGGCGGATCTATGGCTACACCTTC CASSSIASGRIYGYTF
TRBJ1-2 TRBD1 NA TRBV29-1 TGCAGCGTTGTACAGGGGGCATATGGCTACACCTTC CSVVQGAYGYTF
TRBJ2-3 TRBD2 NA TRBV11-2 TGTGCCAGCAGCCCCCGGGGGGGTAGCACAGATACGCAGTATTTT CASSPRGGSTDTQYF
TRBJ2-2 NA NA TRBV19 TGTGCCAGTAGTATGAGCAGCGGACCCACCGGGGAGCTGTTTTTT CASSMSSGPTGELFF
TRBJ1-1 NA NA TRBV25-1 TGTGCCAGCAGTGACCGGAGGAGGACTGAAGCTTTCTTT CASSDRRRTEAFF
TRBJ1-6 TRBD1 NA TRBV28 TGTGCCAGCCTGGGACAGGGAGGAGGCTTGATGAATAATTCACCCCTCCACTTT CASLGQGGGLMNNSPLHF
TRBJ2-3 TRBD2 NA TRBV10-3 TGTGCCATCAGTGAAGCGGGGAGTGCAGATACGCAGTATTTT CAISEAGSADTQYF
TRBJ2-2 TRBD2 NA TRBV6-1 TGTGCCAGCAGAACTAGCGGGATCCACACCGGGGAGCTGTTTTTT CASRTSGIHTGELFF
TRBJ2-2 TRBD2 NA TRBV11-2 TGTGCCAGCAGCTCGCTTTCTAGCGGGGGACACACCGGGGAGCTGTTTTTT CASSSLSSGGHTGELFF
TRBJ1-2 NA NA TRBV28 TGTGCCAGCAGTTTATTAGGGGTTAACTATGGCTACACCTTC CASSLLGVNYGYTF
TRBJ2-3 TRBD2 NA TRBV23-1 TGCGCCAGCAGTCAATCGCGTAAACTAGCGGGAGATATCGAAGATACGCAGTATTTT CASSQSRKLAGDIEDTQYF
TRBJ2-7 NA once TRBV27 TGTGCCAGCAGTCCCTCGACAGTTAACTCGGGCGAGCAGTACTTC CASSPSTVNSGEQYF
TRBJ1-1 NA NA TRBV9 TGTGCCAGCAGCGCCAGGAACACTGAAGCTTTCTTT CASSARNTEAFF
TRBJ2-1 NA NA TRBV28 TGTGCCAGCAGTTGGGTGGTGGGCAGCTCCTACAATGAGCAGTTCTTC CASSWVVGSSYNEQFF
TRBJ2-1 NA NA TRBV5-1 TGCGCCAGCACGTGGGGGCGGATGAATGAGCAGTTCTTC CASTWGRMNEQFF
TRBJ1-5 NA NA TRBV28 TGTGCCAGCATCCTCGGCGCAGGGAGCAATCAGCCCCAGCATTTT CASILGAGSNQPQHF
TRBJ1-5 NA NA TRBV7-9 TGTGCCAGCAGCTTACTTGGAGGCCTGAATCATCGGTTCCATCAGCCCCAGCATTTT CASSLLGGLNHRFHQPQHF
TRBJ2-3 NA NA TRBV19 TGTGCCAGTCGGCTAGCTGGGGCAGATACGCAGTATTTT CASRLAGADTQYF
TRBJ1-1 NA once TRBV7-2 TGTGCCAGCAGCTTGTTAACAGGGTGGAACACTGAAGCTTTCTTT CASSLLTGWNTEAFF
TRBJ1-2 TRBD1 NA TRBV4-1 TGCGCCAGCAGCCACAATCGTCAGGGGGCAAACGGCTACACCTTC CASSHNRQGANGYTF
TRBJ1-2 TRBD1 NA TRBV2 TGTGCCAGCAGTCCGAGGGGACAGAAAAGAGGTGGCTACACCTTC CASSPRGQKRGGYTF
TRBJ1-5 NA NA TRBV28 TGTGCCAGCAGTCCCGCGGGGGGAGGAAATCAGCCCCAGCATTTT CASSPAGGGNQPQHF
TRBJ1-2 NA NA TRBV6-1 TGTGCCAGCAGTCCAGGGTCCTATGGCTACACCTTC CASSPGSYGYTF
TRBJ1-4 NA NA TRBV13 TGTGCCAGCAGCTTCCGTGCAACTAATGAAAAACTGTTTTTT CASSFRATNEKLFF
TRBJ1-1 NA NA TRBV6-1 TGTGCCAGCAGTTACGGCCAGGGGCATTTCTTT CASSYGQGHFF
TRBJ2-7 NA NA TRBV19 TGTGCCAGTTCAGGGCAGGCCTACGAGCAGTACTTC CASSGQAYEQYF
TRBJ1-2 NA NA TRBV9 TGTGCCAGCAGCGTAGCTTCCCCCCTGACAGGTTATGGCTACACCTTC CASSVASPLTGYGYTF
TRBJ2-1 TRBD2 NA TRBV9 TGTGCCAGCCAGCGGGAGCCTTATAATGAGCAGTTCTTC CASQREPYNEQFF
TRBJ2-1 TRBD1 NA TRBV6-1 TGTGCCAGCAGTGGAAGACCGGGACAGGGGGTAATTGAGCAGTTCTTC CASSGRPGQGVIEQFF
TRBJ2-7 TRBD2 NA TRBV27 TGTGCCAGCAGTTGGGGACTAGCGGGCCCCTACGAGCAGTACTTC CASSWGLAGPYEQYF
TRBJ2-7 NA NA TRBV2 TGTGCCAGCAAGAGGGAGGCCGACATCTACGAGCAGTACTTC CASKREADIYEQYF
TRBJ1-2 NA NA TRBV7-9 TGTGCCAGCAGCTTAGTGTCAGGGTTTAATGGCTACACCTTC CASSLVSGFNGYTF
TRBJ2-2 NA NA TRBV11-2 TGTGCCAGCAGCTTAGGGTCTCAGGGCACGAACACCGGGGAGCTGTTTTTT CASSLGSQGTNTGELFF
TRBJ1-2 TRBD1 NA TRBV5-1 TGCGCCAGCAGCCTGGATGGGGGACAGGGGGCGTCCGGCTACACCTTC CASSLDGGQGASGYTF
TRBJ1-2 NA NA TRBV28 TGTGCCAGCAGTTTGGGGGCTCGGTTCCAGCCGTATGGCTACACCTTC CASSLGARFQPYGYTF
TRBJ2-7 TRBD2 once TRBV5-1 TGCGCCAGCAGCCAGGGGACTAGCGGGAGTCCCCACGAGCAGTACTTC CASSQGTSGSPHEQYF
TRBJ2-3 NA NA TRBV18 TGTGCCAGCTCACCGGCTAGCGGCACAGATACGCAGTATTTT CASSPASGTDTQYF
TRBJ1-5 TRBD1 NA TRBV18 TGTGCCAGCTGTCAAGACGCAGGGGGATATCAGCCCCAGCATTTT CASCQDAGGYQPQHF
TRBJ2-1 TRBD1 NA TRBV5-1 TGCGCCAGCAGCTTAGGACAGGGTGGATACAATGAGCAGTTCTTC CASSLGQGGYNEQFF
TRBJ2-7 NA NA TRBV6-1 TGTGCCAGCAGGGCCCGTGGGGGGACCTACGAGCAGTACTTC CASRARGGTYEQYF
TRBJ2-6 NA NA TRBV18 TGTGCCAGCTCACCTCGTCAGGGCCCTGGGGCCAACGTCCTGACTTTC CASSPRQGPGANVLTF
TRBJ1-4 TRBD1 NA TRBV30 TGTGCCTGGAGTGACGAACGCACCGGGACAGGGCGGTGGGCAACTAATGAAAAACTGTTTTTT CAWSDERTGTGRWATNEKLFF
TRBJ2-5 NA NA TRBV14 TGTGCCAGCAGCCAAGATCGCGGAGCGGTGGGTTGGGAGACCCAGTACTTC CASSQDRGAVGWETQYF
TRBJ2-3 NA NA TRBV1 TGCACCAGCAGCCAATCTGGGACTAGCGGGGGGGGGAGCACAGATACGCAGTATTTT CTSSQSGTSGGGSTDTQYF
TRBJ1-5 NA few TRBV6-5 TGTGCCAGCAGTTACTCCCCAGGGGTGAATCAGCCCCAGCATTTT CASSYSPGVNQPQHF